Below are 18 T cell receptor beta chains sequenced from a single sample in a study of T cells in localized non-small cell lung cancer. The table came from immunoSEQ multiplex PCR; TCRdb's copy has only in-frame clones and leaves some out. The sample shows approximately 11,000 clones, roughly four fifths of them seen only once. Sequenced here: peripheral blood mononuclear cells, sampled before any cancer treatment. The receptors derive from a female donor at least 60 years old with stage II lung adenocarcinoma.

In this sample, this clone turned up once. The chain uses TRBV7-2 and TRBJ1-6; D is possibly TRBD1 (6 bases). The CDR3 runs to 13 residues. Germline CDR1 reads SGHTA; CDR2 reads FQGNSA. V was trimmed by 5 bases and J by 8 bases, leaving 10 bases between them. CDR3 in DNA: TGTGCCAGCAGCCCGCACAGGGATTCACCCCTCCACTTT. Encoded protein: CASSPHRDSPLHF. The full variable domain, its missing parts supplied by reference TRBV7-2 and TRBJ1-6, is GAGVSQSPSNKVTEKGKDVELRCDPISGHTALYWYRQSLGQGLEFLIYFQGNSAPDKSGLPSDRFSAERTGGSVSTLTIQRTQQEDSAVYLCASSPHRDSPLHFGNGTRLTVT.

In its sample, this clone was seen once. This same CDR3 is encoded by further DNA sequences in the sample. This sequence joins TRBV18 and TRBJ1-5, with D possibly matching TRBD1 (5 bases). The CDR3 consists of 16 residues. From germline, CDR1 is KGHSH and CDR2 LQKENI. V lost 1 base to trimming and J lost 1 base, with 11 bases between them. This chain's CDR3 is CASSPRGEGSNQPQHF. As DNA, the CDR3 is TGTGCCAGCTCACCACGGGGGGAAGGGAGCAATCAGCCCCAGCATTTT. Combining the CDR3 with reference TRBV18 and TRBJ1-5 gives the whole variable domain NAGVMQNPRHLVRRRGQEARLRCSPMKGHSHVYWYRQLPEEGLKFMVYLQKENIIDESGMPKERFSAEFPKEGPSILRIQQVVRGDSAAYFCASSPRGEGSNQPQHFGDGTRLSIL.

This chain uses TRBV15 with TRBJ2-7, with 10 bases lining up with TRBD1. The V and J ends lost 0 bases and 6 bases, in that order; junction bases with no gene match: 5. From germline, CDR1 is LNHNV and CDR2 YYDKDF (reference sequence). The CDR3 has 15 amino acids. CDR3 protein: CATSRETGQGPEQYF. Written as DNA, the CDR3 is TGTGCCACCAGCAGAGAAACGGGACAGGGGCCCGAGCAGTACTTC.

The gene calls are TRBV5-1 and TRBJ1-4; tentatively, D is TRBD1 (5 bases). The germline V gene has CDR1 SGHRS and CDR2 YFSETQ. Trimming took 2 bases from V and 5 from J, leaving 10 bases between them. There are 14 residues in the CDR3. The CDR3, as DNA: TGCGCCAGCAGCTTAACAGGTGACAATGAAAAACTGTTTTTT. As protein: CASSLTGDNEKLFF.

The chain has TRBV27 and TRBJ2-6; TRBD1 agrees at 7 bases. The CDR3 is 18 amino acids. V dropped 8 bases and J dropped 0; count of bases not matched to a gene: 13. CDR1 is MNHEY, CDR2 SMNVEV, per germline (reference sequence). CDR3 region: CASAKRTGWGSGANVLTF. DNA for the CDR3: TGTGCCAGCGCAAAAAGGACAGGTTGGGGCTCTGGGGCCAACGTCCTGACTTTC. The entire variable domain, with the rest obtained from reference TRBV27 and TRBJ2-6, is as follows: EAQVTQNPRYLITVTGKKLTVTCSQNMNHEYMSWYRQDPGLGLRQIYYSMNVEVTDKGDVPEGYKVSRKEKRNFPLILESPSPNQTSLYFCASAKRTGWGSGANVLTFGAGSRLTVL.

V is TRBV5-6 and J is TRBJ1-2; D unresolved. CDR3 length: 15 residues. Germline V lookup: CDR1 SGHDT, CDR2 YYEEEE. V lost 2 bases to trimming and J lost 1 base, with 12 bases between them. In DNA, the CDR3 is TGTGCCAGCAGCTTCGGCCGAACCTATAACTATGGCTACACCTTC. Translating gives CASSFGRTYNYGYTF.

This clone was observed a single time. The chain is built from TRBV28 and TRBJ1-2; 7 bases fit TRBD1. The CDR3 is made up of 14 amino acids. The V gene end was trimmed by 1 base and the J gene end by 4 bases; junction bases not matched to a gene: 3. Per the germline V gene, CDR1 is MDHEN and CDR2 is SYDVKM. The CDR3: CASSLSQGVYGYTF. In DNA form, the CDR3 reads TGTGCCAGCAGTTTATCCCAGGGGGTCTATGGCTACACCTTC.

CDR3 in amino acids: CASSSDTGELFF. The CDR3 DNA reads as TGCGCCAGCAGCTCCGACACCGGGGAGCTGTTTTTT. The chain recombines TRBV5-1 with TRBJ2-2; D unresolved. CDR3 length equals 12 residues. Germline CDR1 reads SGHRS; CDR2 reads YFSETQ. V was clipped by 3 bases and J by 3 bases, with 3 bases between them.

The V call is TRBV4-2, the J call TRBJ1-2; the match to TRBD1 covers 10 bases. Per the germline V gene, CDR1 is LGHNA and CDR2 is YNFKEQ. The junction had 6 bases not matched to a gene; V was cut back by 4 bases and J by 4 bases. The CDR3 extends over 15 amino acids. Here the CDR3 reads CASSPGQGGGYGYTF. The CDR3, as DNA: TGTGCCAGCAGCCCCGGACAGGGGGGGGGCTATGGCTACACCTTC.

The chain joins TRBV7-2 to TRBJ1-2, with D perhaps TRBD1 (6 bases). The germline gives CDR1 SGHTA, CDR2 FQGNSA. There are 15 residues in the CDR3. The V and J ends lost 1 base and 2 bases respectively, with 11 bases between them. Written as DNA, the CDR3 is TGTGCCAGCAGCTTAGTGTCGCAGGGGAACTATGGCTACACCTTC. It specifies CASSLVSQGNYGYTF.

The genes are TRBV30 and TRBJ1-5; 9 bases match TRBD1. V shed 1 base and J 7 bases; nucleotides not matched to a gene: 5. CDR1 is GTSNPN and CDR2 is SVGIG in the germline V gene (reference sequence). This CDR3 is 14 amino acids long. The CDR3 coding sequence is TGTGCCTGGAGTGCTGGGACAGGGTTACAGCCCCAGCATTTT. This encodes CAWSAGTGLQPQHF.

For this clone: This sample also contains other DNA sequences that code for the same CDR3. The rearrangement joins TRBV28 to TRBJ2-5; 12 nucleotides agree with TRBD2. CDR1 and CDR2 (germline): MDHEN, SYDVKM. CDR3 length: 17 residues. Losses at the gene ends were 3 bases for V and 5 bases for J; bases not matched to a gene: 10. The CDR3 DNA sequence: TGTGCCAGCAGTTTGGGACTAGCGGGCGCGGTCCGGGAGACCCAGTACTTC. Translation: CASSLGLAGAVRETQYF.

This rearrangement joins TRBV7-9 to TRBJ1-1; D is uncertain. The germline V gene has CDR1 SEHNR and CDR2 FQNEAQ (reference sequence). This CDR3 is built from 13 residues. V was trimmed by 5 bases and J by 3 bases, leaving 10 bases between them. The CDR3 reads CASSRGRDTEAFF. CDR3 DNA sequence: TGTGCCAGCAGCCGAGGAAGGGACACTGAAGCTTTCTTT.

This clone was found a few times. The chain recombines TRBV7-9 with TRBJ2-3; TRBD2 matches 7 bases. Losses at the gene ends were 2 bases for V and 2 bases for J; bases not matched to a gene: 7. Germline-derived CDR1 and CDR2 are SEHNR and FQNEAQ (reference sequence). The CDR3 runs 16 residues. As DNA, the CDR3 is TGTGCCAGCAGCTTATGGGGGGGAGGTACCACAGATACGCAGTATTTT. Translation gives CASSLWGGGTTDTQYF.

J is TRBJ1-1 and V is TRBV20-1; no firm D call. Germline CDR1 DFQATT, CDR2 SNEGSKA (reference sequence). The germline V and J ends were trimmed by 6 bases and 4 bases, with 9 bases remaining between them. This CDR3 has 11 residues. The CDR3 coding sequence is TGCAGTGCCGAAGGTTCCACTGAAGCTTTCTTT. It yields the protein CSAEGSTEAFF.

The chain recombines TRBV7-3 with TRBJ2-7, with D possibly matching TRBD2 (6 bases). CDR1 is SGHTA and CDR2 is FQGTGA in the germline V gene. CDR3 length: 15 residues. Trimming left V 1 base short and J 0 bases short, with 10 bases between. CDR3 DNA sequence: TGTGCCAGCAGCTTAAGCGGGGCGAGCTCCTACGAGCAGTACTTC. Amino acid sequence: CASSLSGASSYEQYF.

The V call is TRBV29-1, the J call TRBJ2-7, with D unresolved. The germline V gene has CDR1 SQVTM and CDR2 ANQGSEA. The CDR3 runs to 10 residues. V shed 6 bases and J shed 2 bases, with 5 bases lying between them. The CDR3 bases are TGCAGCGTCGGAACCTACGAGCAGTACTTC. Protein sequence: CSVGTYEQYF.

CDR3 sequence (DNA): TGTGCCAGCAGCCCCGGACGACTAGCGGAAGGGGAGACCCAGTACTTC. Amino acid sequence: CASSPGRLAEGETQYF. J is TRBJ2-5 and V is TRBV5-5; 9 nucleotides align to TRBD2. In germline, CDR1 is SGHKS, CDR2 YYEKEE (reference sequence). With V trimmed by 4 bases and J by 5 bases, 12 bases remained unmatched. The CDR3 is made up of 16 amino acids.